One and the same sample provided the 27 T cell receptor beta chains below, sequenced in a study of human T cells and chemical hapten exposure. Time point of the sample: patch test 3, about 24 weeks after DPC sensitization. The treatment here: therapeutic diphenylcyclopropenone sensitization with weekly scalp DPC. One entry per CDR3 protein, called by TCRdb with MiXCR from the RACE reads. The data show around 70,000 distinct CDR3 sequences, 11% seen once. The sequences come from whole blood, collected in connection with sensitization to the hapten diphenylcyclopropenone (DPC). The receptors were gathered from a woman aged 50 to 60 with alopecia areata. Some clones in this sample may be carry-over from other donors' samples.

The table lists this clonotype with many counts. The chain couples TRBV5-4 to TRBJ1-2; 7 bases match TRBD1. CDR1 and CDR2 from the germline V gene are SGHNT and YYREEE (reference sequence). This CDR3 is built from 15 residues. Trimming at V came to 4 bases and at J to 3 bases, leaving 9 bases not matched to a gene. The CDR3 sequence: CASSPGQRVYYGYTF. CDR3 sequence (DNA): TGTGCCAGCAGCCCGGGACAGAGAGTCTACTATGGCTACACCTTC.

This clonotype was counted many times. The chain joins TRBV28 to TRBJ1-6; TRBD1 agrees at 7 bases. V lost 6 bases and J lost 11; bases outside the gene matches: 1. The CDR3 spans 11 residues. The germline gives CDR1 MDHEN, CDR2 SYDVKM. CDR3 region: CASRTGPPLHF. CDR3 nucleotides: TGTGCCAGCAGGACAGGGCCACCCCTCCACTTT.

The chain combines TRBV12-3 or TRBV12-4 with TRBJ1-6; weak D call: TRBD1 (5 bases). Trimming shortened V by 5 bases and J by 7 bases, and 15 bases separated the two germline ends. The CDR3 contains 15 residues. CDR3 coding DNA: TGTGCCAGCAGTCCGCGGGGACCCCTCAATTCACCCCTCCACTTT. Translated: CASSPRGPLNSPLHF.

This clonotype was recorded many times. CDR3 DNA sequence: TGTGCCAGCAGCTTATTAGGGAGCACTGAAGCTTTCTTT. This gives the protein CASSLLGSTEAFF. This chain links TRBV7-2 with TRBJ1-1; D gene unclear. The CDR3 runs to 13 residues. V shed 2 bases and J shed 4 bases, with 8 bases lying between them. The germline gives CDR1 SGHTA, CDR2 FQGNSA. Supplemented by reference TRBV7-2 and TRBJ1-1, the full variable domain reads GAGVSQSPSNKVTEKGKDVELRCDPISGHTALYWYRQSLGQGLEFLIYFQGNSAPDKSGLPSDRFSAERTGGSVSTLTIQRTQQEDSAVYLCASSLLGSTEAFFGQGTRLTVV.

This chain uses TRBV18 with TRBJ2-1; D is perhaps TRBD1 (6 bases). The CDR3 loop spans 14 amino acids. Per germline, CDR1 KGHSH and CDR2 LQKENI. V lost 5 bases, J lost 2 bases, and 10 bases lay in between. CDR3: CASSSDRTYNEQFF. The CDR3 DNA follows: TGTGCCAGCTCATCGGACAGAACCTACAATGAGCAGTTCTTC. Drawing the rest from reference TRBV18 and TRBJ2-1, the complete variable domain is NAGVMQNPRHLVRRRGQEARLRCSPMKGHSHVYWYRQLPEEGLKFMVYLQKENIIDESGMPKERFSAEFPKEGPSILRIQQVVRGDSAAYFCASSSDRTYNEQFFGPGTRLTVL.

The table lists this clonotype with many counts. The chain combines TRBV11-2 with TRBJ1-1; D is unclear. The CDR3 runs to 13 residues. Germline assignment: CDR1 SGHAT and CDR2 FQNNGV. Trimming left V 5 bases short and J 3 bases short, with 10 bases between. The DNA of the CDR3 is TGTGCCAGCAGCCTAAACTATGACACTGAAGCTTTCTTT. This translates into CASSLNYDTEAFF.

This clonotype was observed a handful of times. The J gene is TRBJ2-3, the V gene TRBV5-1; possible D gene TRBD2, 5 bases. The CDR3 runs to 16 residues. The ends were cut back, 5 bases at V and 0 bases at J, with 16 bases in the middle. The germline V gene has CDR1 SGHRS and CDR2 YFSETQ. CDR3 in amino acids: CASSQPLALSTDTQYF. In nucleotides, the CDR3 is TGCGCCAGCAGTCAGCCCTTAGCGCTGAGCACAGATACGCAGTATTTT.

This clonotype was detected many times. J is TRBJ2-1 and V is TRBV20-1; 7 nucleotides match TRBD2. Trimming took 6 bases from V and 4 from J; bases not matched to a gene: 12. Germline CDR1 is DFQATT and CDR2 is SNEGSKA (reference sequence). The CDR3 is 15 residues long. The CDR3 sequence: CSAKPPQRGYNEQFF. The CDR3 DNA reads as TGCAGTGCAAAGCCCCCCCAGCGGGGTTACAATGAGCAGTTCTTC.

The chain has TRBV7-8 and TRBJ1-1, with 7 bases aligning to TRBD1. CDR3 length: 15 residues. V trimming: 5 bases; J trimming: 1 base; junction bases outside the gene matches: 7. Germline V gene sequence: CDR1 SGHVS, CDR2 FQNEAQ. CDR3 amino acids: CASSLITGANTEAFF. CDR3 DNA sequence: TGTGCCAGCAGCCTAATAACAGGGGCGAACACTGAAGCTTTCTTT.

The DNA for the CDR3 is TGCAGTGTCTCGCCTAACCCACAAGAGACCCAGTACTTC. Amino acids: CSVSPNPQETQYF. V is TRBV20-1 and J is TRBJ2-5, with no clear D. CDR1 is DFQATT, CDR2 SNEGSKA, per germline (reference sequence). The germline V and J ends were trimmed by 7 bases and 2 bases, with 14 bases remaining between them. This CDR3 comprises 13 residues.

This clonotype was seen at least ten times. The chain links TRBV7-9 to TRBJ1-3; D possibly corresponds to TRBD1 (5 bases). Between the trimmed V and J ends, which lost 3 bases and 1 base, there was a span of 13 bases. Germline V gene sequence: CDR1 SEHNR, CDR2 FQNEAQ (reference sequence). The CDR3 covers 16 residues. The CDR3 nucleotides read TGTGCCAGCAGCTTGGGGGTCAGAGCATCTGGAAACACCATATATTTT. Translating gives CASSLGVRASGNTIYF.

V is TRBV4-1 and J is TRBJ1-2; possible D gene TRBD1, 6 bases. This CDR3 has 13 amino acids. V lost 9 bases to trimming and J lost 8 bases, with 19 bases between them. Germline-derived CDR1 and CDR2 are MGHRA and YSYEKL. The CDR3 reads CASPGPGVGGYTF. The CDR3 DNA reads TGCGCCAGTCCGGGGCCAGGGGTAGGGGGCTACACCTTC.

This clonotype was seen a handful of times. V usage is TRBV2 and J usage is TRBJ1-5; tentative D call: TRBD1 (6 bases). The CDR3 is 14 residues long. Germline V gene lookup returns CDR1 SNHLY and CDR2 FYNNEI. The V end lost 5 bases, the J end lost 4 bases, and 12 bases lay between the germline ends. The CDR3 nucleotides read TGTGCCAGCAGTTCCCCGACAGGTAATCAGCCCCAGCATTTT. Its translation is CASSSPTGNQPQHF.

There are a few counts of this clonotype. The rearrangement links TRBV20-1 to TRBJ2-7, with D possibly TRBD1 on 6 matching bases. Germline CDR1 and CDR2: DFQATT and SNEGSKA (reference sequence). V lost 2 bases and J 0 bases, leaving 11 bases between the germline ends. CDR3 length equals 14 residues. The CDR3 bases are TGCAGTGCTAGAATAGCAGGGGACTCCTACGAGCAGTACTTC. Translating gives CSARIAGDSYEQYF.

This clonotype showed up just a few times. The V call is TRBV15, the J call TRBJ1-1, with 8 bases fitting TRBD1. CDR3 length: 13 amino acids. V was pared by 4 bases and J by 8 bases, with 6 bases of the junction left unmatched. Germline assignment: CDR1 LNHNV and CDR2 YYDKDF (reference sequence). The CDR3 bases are TGTGCCACCAGCATTAACAGGGGGGTGGAAGCTTTCTTT. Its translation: CATSINRGVEAFF.

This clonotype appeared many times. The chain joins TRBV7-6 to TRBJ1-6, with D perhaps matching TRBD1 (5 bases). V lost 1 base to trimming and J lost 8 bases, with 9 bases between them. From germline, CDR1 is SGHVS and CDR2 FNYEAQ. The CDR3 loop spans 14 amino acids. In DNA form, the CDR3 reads TGTGCCAGCAGCTTAGTGGCAGGGCATTCACCCCTCCACTTT. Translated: CASSLVAGHSPLHF.

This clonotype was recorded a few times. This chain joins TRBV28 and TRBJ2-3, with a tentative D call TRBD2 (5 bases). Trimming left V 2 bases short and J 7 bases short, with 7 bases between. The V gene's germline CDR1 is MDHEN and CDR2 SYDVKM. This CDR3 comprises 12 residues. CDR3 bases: TGTGCCAGCAGTTTACAGCGGTATACGCAGTATTTT. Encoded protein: CASSLQRYTQYF.

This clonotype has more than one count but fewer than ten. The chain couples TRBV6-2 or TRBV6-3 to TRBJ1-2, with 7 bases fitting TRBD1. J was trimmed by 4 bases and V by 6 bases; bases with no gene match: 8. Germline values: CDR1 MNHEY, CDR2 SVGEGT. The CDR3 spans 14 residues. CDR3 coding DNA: TGTGCCAGCAGAGACCAGGGGGTCACCTATGGCTACACCTTC. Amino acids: CASRDQGVTYGYTF.

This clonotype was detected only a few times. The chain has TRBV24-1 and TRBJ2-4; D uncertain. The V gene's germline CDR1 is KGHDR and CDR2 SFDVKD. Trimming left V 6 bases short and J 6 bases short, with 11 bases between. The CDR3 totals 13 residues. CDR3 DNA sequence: TGTGCCACCAGTTCGGCCAGCCTAAACATTCAGTACTTC. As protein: CATSSASLNIQYF.

CDR3 in DNA: TGTGCCAGCAACTCTTACGGTGAGCAGTACTTC. This gives the protein CASNSYGEQYF. The V and J genes are TRBV7-9 and TRBJ2-7; no firm D call. The V and J ends lost 7 bases and 7 bases respectively, with 11 bases between them. The CDR3 covers 11 residues. Germline loops: CDR1 SEHNR, CDR2 FQNEAQ (reference sequence).

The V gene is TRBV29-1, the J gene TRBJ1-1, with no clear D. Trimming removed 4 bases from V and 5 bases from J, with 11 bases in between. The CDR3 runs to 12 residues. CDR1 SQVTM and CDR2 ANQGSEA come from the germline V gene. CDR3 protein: CSVGTGGTEAFF. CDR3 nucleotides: TGCAGCGTTGGGACCGGAGGGACTGAAGCTTTCTTT.

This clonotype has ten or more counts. CDR3 coding DNA: TGTGCCAGCAGTTTATTCCCCCGGAGCAATCAGCCCCAGCATTTT. Translating it yields CASSLFPRSNQPQHF. The chain carries TRBV28 and TRBJ1-5; D uncertain. There are 15 residues in the CDR3. Between the trimmed V and J ends, which lost 1 base and 1 base, there was a span of 8 bases. Germline lookup yields CDR1 MDHEN and CDR2 SYDVKM.

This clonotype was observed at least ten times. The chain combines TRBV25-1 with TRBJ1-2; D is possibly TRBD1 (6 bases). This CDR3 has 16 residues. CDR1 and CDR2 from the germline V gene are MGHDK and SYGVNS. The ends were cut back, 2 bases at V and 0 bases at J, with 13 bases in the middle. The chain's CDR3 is CASSENRVRANYGYTF. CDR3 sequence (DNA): TGTGCCAGCAGTGAAAACAGGGTTCGGGCTAACTATGGCTACACCTTC.

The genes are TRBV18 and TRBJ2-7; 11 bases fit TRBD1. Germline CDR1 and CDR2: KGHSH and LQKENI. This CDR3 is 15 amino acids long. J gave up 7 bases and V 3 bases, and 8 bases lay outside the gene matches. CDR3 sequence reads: CASSPPGTGGLEQYF. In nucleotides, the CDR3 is TGTGCCAGCTCACCCCCCGGGACAGGGGGGTTGGAGCAGTACTTC.

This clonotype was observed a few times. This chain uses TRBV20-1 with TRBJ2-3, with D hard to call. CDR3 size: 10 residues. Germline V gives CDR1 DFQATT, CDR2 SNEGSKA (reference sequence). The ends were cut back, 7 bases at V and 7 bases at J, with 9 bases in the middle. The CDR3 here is CSGVRNTQYF. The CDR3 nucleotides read TGCAGTGGGGTCCGTAATACGCAGTATTTT.

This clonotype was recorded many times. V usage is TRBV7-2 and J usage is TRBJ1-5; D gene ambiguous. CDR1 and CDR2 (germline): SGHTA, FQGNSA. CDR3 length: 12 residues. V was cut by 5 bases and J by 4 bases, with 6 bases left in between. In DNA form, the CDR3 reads TGTGCCAGCAGCATATTTAATCAGCCCCAGCATTTT. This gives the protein CASSIFNQPQHF. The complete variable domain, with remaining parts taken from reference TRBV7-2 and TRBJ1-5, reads GAGVSQSPSNKVTEKGKDVELRCDPISGHTALYWYRQSLGQGLEFLIYFQGNSAPDKSGLPSDRFSAERTGGSVSTLTIQRTQQEDSAVYLCASSIFNQPQHFGDGTRLSIL.

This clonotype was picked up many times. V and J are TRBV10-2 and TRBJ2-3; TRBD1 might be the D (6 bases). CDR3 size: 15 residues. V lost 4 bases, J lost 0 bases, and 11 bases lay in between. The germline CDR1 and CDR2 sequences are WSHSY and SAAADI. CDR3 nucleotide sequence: TGCGCCAGCAGTGGTGGACAGTCGAGCACAGATACGCAGTATTTT. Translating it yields CASSGGQSSTDTQYF.